This TCR beta chain was sequenced in a study of T cell responses to AZD1222 COVID-19 vaccine. The assay was immunoSEQ multiplex PCR, and TCRdb's table has in-frame clones only and misses some. The sample shows 70,000 or so clones, under 90% of them seen only once. This clone ranks as medium-sized. The antigen is undetermined. Study-wide results and limits: Across spike, vaccine-associated CD4 TCRs were found, dominant at 160-218 and 743-854. Receipt of two AZD1222 doses was followed by a rise in Spike-specific TCR breadth and depth. The peak T cell response came first, and repertoires were sampled only after it. Seropositive AZD1222 recipients at baseline numbered only five or six.

The CDR3 consists of 14 residues. Germline V gene lookup returns CDR1 SGHTA and CDR2 FQGNSA. Trimming took 5 bases from V and 2 from J, leaving 13 bases between them. Source: peripheral blood, taken 28 days after the second AZD1222 dose. The clonotype originates from an adult who received the AZD1222 COVID-19 vaccine. V is TRBV7-2 and J is TRBJ2-7; D not certain. The CDR3 loop reads CASSAQSSTYEQYF. The CDR3 DNA is TGTGCCAGCAGCGCCCAAAGCTCTACCTACGAGCAGTACTTC. The variable domain in full, with the rest retrieved from reference TRBV7-2 and TRBJ2-7, is GAGVSQSPSNKVTEKGKDVELRCDPISGHTALYWYRQSLGQGLEFLIYFQGNSAPDKSGLPSDRFSAERTGGSVSTLTIQRTQQEDSAVYLCASSAQSSTYEQYFGPGTRLTVT.